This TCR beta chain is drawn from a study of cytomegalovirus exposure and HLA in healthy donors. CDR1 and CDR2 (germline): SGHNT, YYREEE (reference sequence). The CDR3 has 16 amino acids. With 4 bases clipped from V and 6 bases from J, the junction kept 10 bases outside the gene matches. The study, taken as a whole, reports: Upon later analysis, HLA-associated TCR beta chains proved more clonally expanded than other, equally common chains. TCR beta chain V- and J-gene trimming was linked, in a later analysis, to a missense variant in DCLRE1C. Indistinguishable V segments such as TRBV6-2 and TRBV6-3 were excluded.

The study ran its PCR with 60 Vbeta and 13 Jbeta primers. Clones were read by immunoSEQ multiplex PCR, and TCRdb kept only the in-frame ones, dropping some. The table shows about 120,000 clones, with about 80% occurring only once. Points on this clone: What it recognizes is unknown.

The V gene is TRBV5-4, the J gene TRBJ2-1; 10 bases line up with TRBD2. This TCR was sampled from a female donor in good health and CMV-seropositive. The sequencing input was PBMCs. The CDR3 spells CASSRYTSGEANEQFF. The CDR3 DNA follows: TGTGCCAGCAGCCGATATACTAGCGGGGAAGCCAATGAGCAGTTCTTC.